This note documents a single TCR beta chain sequence. These data are taken from a study of T cell responses to AZD1222 COVID-19 vaccine. Sequenced by immunoSEQ multiplex PCR; TCRdb stores in-frame clones only, minus some. The table includes about 97,000 clones, 86% detected once. Germline CDR1 reads SNHLY; CDR2 reads FYNNEI. Trimming left V 2 bases short and J 5 bases short, with 7 bases between. CDR3 length equals 14 residues. The chain combines TRBV2 with TRBJ1-6; D uncertain. The source material was peripheral blood, sampled on day 0 of AZD1222 vaccination. The receptor comes from an adult in good health. CDR3 sequence (DNA): TGTGCCAGCAGTGAATCAGTCCATAATTCACCCCTCCACTTT. Amino acid sequence: CASSESVHNSPLHF.